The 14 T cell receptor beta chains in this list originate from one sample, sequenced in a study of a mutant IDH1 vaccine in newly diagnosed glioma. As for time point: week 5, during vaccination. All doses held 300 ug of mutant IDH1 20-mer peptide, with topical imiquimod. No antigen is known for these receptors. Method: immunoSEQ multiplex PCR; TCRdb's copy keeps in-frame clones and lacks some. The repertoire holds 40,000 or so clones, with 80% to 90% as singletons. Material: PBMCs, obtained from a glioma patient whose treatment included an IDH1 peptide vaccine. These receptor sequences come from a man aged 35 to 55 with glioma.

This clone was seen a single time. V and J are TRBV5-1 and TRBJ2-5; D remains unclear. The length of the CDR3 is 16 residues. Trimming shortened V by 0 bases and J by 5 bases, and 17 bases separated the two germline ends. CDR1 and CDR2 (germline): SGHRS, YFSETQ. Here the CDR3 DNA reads TGCGCCAGCAGCTTGGCCGGTTCGGATCTTCTGGAGACCCAGTACTTC. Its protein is CASSLAGSDLLETQYF. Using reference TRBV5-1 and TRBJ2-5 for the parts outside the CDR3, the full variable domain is KAGVTQTPRYLIKTRGQQVTLSCSPISGHRSVSWYQQTPGQGLQFLFEYFSETQRNKGNFPGRFSGRQFSNSRSEMNVSTLELGDSALYLCASSLAGSDLLETQYFGPGTRLLVL.

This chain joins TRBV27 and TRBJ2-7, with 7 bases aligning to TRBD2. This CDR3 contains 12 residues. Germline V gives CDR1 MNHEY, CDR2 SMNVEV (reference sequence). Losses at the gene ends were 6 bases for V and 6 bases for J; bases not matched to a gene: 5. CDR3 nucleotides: TGTGCCAGCAGGGACGGGAGGCGCGAGCAGTACTTC. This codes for CASRDGRREQYF.

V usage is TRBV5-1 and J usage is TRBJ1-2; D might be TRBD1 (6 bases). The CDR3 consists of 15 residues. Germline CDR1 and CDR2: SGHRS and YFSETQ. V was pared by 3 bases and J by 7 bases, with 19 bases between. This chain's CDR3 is CASSWGRGPLSGYTF. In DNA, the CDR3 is TGCGCCAGCAGCTGGGGCAGGGGACCTTTGAGTGGCTACACCTTC.

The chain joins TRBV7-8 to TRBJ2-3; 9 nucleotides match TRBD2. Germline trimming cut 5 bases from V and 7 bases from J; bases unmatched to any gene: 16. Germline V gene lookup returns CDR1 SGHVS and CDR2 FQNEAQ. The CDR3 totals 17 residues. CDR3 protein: CASSKWTSADFGNTQYF. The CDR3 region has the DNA TGTGCCAGCAGCAAGTGGACTAGCGCCGACTTTGGGAATACGCAGTATTTT.

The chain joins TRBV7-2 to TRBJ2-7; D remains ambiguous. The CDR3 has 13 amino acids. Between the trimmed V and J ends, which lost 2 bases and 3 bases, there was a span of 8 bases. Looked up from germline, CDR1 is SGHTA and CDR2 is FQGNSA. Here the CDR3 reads CASSLTIFYEQYF. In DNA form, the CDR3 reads TGTGCCAGCAGCTTAACGATTTTCTACGAGCAGTACTTC. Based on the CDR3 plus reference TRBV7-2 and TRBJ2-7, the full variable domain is GAGVSQSPSNKVTEKGKDVELRCDPISGHTALYWYRQSLGQGLEFLIYFQGNSAPDKSGLPSDRFSAERTGGSVSTLTIQRTQQEDSAVYLCASSLTIFYEQYFGPGTRLTVT.

The CDR3 DNA follows: TGTGCCACCAGCAGAACACCCGGGACTAGAAATATTCAGTTCTTC. Amino acid sequence: CATSRTPGTRNIQFF. V is TRBV15 and J is TRBJ2-1; 8 bases are a match to TRBD2. CDR1 and CDR2 from the germline V gene are LNHNV and YYDKDF (reference sequence). This CDR3 comprises 15 residues. Trimming at V came to 2 bases and at J to 13 bases, leaving 13 bases not matched to a gene.

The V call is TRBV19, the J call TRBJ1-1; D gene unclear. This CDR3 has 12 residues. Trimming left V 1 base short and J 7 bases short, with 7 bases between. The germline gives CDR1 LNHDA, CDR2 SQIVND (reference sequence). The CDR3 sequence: CASSIGLLEAFF. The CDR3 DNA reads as TGTGCCAGTAGTATAGGTCTCCTTGAAGCTTTCTTT.

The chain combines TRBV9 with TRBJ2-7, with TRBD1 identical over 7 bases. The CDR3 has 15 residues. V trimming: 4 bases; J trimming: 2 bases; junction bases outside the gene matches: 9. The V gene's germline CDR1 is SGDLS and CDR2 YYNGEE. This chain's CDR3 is CASSFSRDSTYEQYF. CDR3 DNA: TGTGCCAGCAGCTTCTCCCGGGACAGCACCTACGAGCAGTACTTC. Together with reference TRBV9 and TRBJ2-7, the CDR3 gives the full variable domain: DSGVTQTPKHLITATGQRVTLRCSPRSGDLSVYWYQQSLDQGLQFLIQYYNGEERAKGNILERFSAQQFPDLHSELNLSSLELGDSALYFCASSFSRDSTYEQYFGPGTRLTVT.

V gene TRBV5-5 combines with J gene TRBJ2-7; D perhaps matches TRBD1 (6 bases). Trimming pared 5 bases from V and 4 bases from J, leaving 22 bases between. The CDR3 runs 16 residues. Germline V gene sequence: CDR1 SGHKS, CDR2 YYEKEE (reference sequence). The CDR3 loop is CASRFEAGTQNYEQYF. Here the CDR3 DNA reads TGTGCCAGCAGATTCGAAGCCGGGACACAAAATTACGAGCAGTACTTC.

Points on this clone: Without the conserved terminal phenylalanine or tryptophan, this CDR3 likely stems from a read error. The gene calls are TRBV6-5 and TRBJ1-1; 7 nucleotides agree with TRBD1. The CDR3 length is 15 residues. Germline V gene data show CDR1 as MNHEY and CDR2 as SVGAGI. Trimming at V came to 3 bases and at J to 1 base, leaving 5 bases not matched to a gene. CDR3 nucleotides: TGTGCCAGCAGTTATGGAGGGGGCCGGAACACTGAAGCTTTCCTT. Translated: CASSYGGGRNTEAFL.

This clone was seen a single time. CDR3 in amino acids: CASRETTGGGYGYTF. CDR3 bases: TGTGCCAGCAGAGAGACTACGGGTGGAGGCTATGGCTACACCTTC. This sequence joins TRBV11-1 and TRBJ1-2; D gene ambiguous. Germline V gives CDR1 SGHAT, CDR2 FQDESV (reference sequence). The V end was cut by 6 bases, the J end by 4 bases, with 18 bases between. This CDR3 is 15 amino acids long.

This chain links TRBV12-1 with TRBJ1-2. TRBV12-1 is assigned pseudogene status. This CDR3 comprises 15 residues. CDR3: CASTSPPKDPYGYTF. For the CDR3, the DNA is TGTGCCAGCACCTCCCCCCCGAAGGATCCGTATGGCTACACCTTC.

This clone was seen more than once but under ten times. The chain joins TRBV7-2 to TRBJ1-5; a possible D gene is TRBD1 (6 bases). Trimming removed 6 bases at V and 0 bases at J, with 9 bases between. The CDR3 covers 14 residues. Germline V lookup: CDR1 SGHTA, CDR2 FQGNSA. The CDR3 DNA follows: TGTGCCAGCAGTTCGGACAGTAGCAATCAGCCCCAGCATTTT. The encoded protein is CASSSDSSNQPQHF.

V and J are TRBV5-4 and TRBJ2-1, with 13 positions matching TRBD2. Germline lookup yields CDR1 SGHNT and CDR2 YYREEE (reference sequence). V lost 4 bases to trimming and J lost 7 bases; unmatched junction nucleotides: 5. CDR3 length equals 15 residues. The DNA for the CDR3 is TGTGCCAGCAGCAAACTAGCGGGAGGGCTAAATGAGCAGTTCTTC. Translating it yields CASSKLAGGLNEQFF.